This entry is about one TCR beta chain. Trimming stripped 4 bases from V and 5 bases from J, with 8 bases between. CDR1 and CDR2 (germline): SGHTA, FQGNSA. The CDR3 is 12 amino acids. Using immunoSEQ multiplex PCR, the repertoire was profiled, and TCRdb retains in-frame clones only, with some absent. This table holds about 16,000 clones, approximately 70% found once. This sample was included in a study of PD-1 and CTLA-4 blockade in melanoma. The chain is built from TRBV7-2 and TRBJ1-1, with D perhaps TRBD1 (5 bases). Here the sequenced sample was CD8+ T cells from peripheral blood, taken from a patient given anti-PD-1 treatment. The receptor was derived from a human donor with melanoma. CDR3: CASSWGGTEAFF. Written as DNA, the CDR3 is TGTGCCAGCAGCTGGGGGGGAACTGAAGCTTTCTTT.